The 27 T cell receptor beta chains below come from one sample, sequenced in a study of cytomegalovirus exposure and HLA in healthy donors. The PCR had 60 Vbeta and 13 Jbeta primers. The table came from immunoSEQ multiplex PCR; TCRdb's copy has only in-frame clones and leaves some out. The sample carries around 150,000 clones, roughly 85% recorded once. Sequencing used PBMCs. The receptors stem from a man aged 40-55 years in good health and CMV-seropositive.

V and J are TRBV7-9 and TRBJ2-1; 9 positions agree with TRBD2. Trimming at V came to 4 bases and at J to 5 bases, leaving 6 bases not matched to a gene. This CDR3 contains 15 residues. Germline V CDR1 and CDR2: SEHNR, FQNEAQ (reference sequence). CDR3 sequence reads: CASSSLAGWNNEQFF. The CDR3 DNA is TGTGCCAGCAGCTCCCTAGCGGGATGGAACAATGAGCAGTTCTTC.

This clone was recorded only once. This chain links TRBV18 with TRBJ2-1, with TRBD1 matching over 10 bases. Germline CDR1 reads KGHSH; CDR2 reads LQKENI. The CDR3 has 15 residues. With V trimmed by 3 bases and J by 7 bases, 6 bases remained unmatched. The CDR3 sequence is CASSPGQGVFNEQFF. The CDR3 coding sequence is TGTGCCAGCTCACCTGGACAGGGGGTTTTTAATGAGCAGTTCTTC.

The genes are TRBV30 and TRBJ2-1; D perhaps matches TRBD2 (5 bases). Germline V gene lookup returns CDR1 GTSNPN and CDR2 SVGIG (reference sequence). The CDR3 has 15 residues. Trimming cost V 1 base and J 2 bases, with 12 bases left between them. In nucleotides, the CDR3 is TGTGCCTGGAGTGAAGGAGCGGTGGCCTACAATGAGCAGTTCTTC. Translated, it gives CAWSEGAVAYNEQFF.

This clone was counted a single time. This chain links TRBV27 with TRBJ1-1, with no clear D. V was shortened by 1 base and J by 1 base, with 7 bases between the two germline ends. The CDR3 sequence is 14 residues long. CDR1 and CDR2 (germline): MNHEY, SMNVEV (reference sequence). CDR3 amino acids: CASSLYPGNTEAFF. The CDR3 coding sequence is TGTGCCAGCAGTTTATACCCAGGGAACACTGAAGCTTTCTTT.

Written as DNA, the CDR3 is TGTGCCAGCAGTTTTGTGCGAAGTCAGCCCCAGCATTTT. Translation gives CASSFVRSQPQHF. The rearrangement links TRBV27 to TRBJ1-5; D is ambiguous. This CDR3 spans 13 amino acids. Germline CDR1 reads MNHEY; CDR2 reads SMNVEV (reference sequence). V was pared by 3 bases and J by 6 bases, with 9 bases between.

The V and J genes are TRBV6-5 and TRBJ2-2, with 7 bases that match TRBD1. Germline V CDR1 and CDR2: MNHEY, SVGAGI. The J segment lost 2 bases and the V segment lost 5 bases, leaving 5 bases of the junction unmatched. The CDR3 has 15 amino acids. In nucleotides, the CDR3 is TGTGCCAGCAGTGGACAGGTCTTTAACACCGGGGAGCTGTTTTTT. Protein sequence: CASSGQVFNTGELFF.

The chain couples TRBV5-1 to TRBJ2-5, with 9 bases aligning to TRBD2. V lost 1 base, J lost 1 base, and 5 bases stayed unmatched. From germline, CDR1 is SGHRS and CDR2 YFSETQ. The CDR3 loop spans 16 amino acids. CDR3 loop: CASSLTLAGTQETQYF. The CDR3 bases are TGCGCCAGCAGCTTGACTCTAGCGGGGACCCAAGAGACCCAGTACTTC.

This clone was observed a handful of times. This chain uses TRBV6-1 with TRBJ2-7; 11 bases line up with TRBD2. The CDR3 is 15 residues long. Trimming at V came to 2 bases and at J to 1 base, leaving 1 base not matched to a gene. Germline CDR1 MNHNS, CDR2 SASEGT. The CDR3 sequence is CASSETSGSSYEQYF. The CDR3 region has the DNA TGTGCCAGCAGTGAAACTAGCGGGAGTTCCTACGAGCAGTACTTC.

This clone was recorded once. The genes are TRBV19 and TRBJ2-1; D gene unclear. V lost 0 bases, J lost 4 bases, and 4 bases lay in between. The CDR3 covers 13 residues. Germline V lookup: CDR1 LNHDA, CDR2 SQIVND (reference sequence). CDR3 region: CASSIDPYNEQFF. CDR3 sequence (DNA): TGTGCCAGTAGTATAGATCCATACAATGAGCAGTTCTTC.

The chain links TRBV7-9 to TRBJ1-3, with 7 bases that match TRBD1. This CDR3 comprises 15 residues. J gave up 3 bases and V 4 bases, and 6 bases lay outside the gene matches. Germline CDR1 and CDR2: SEHNR and FQNEAQ (reference sequence). The CDR3: CASSSDREGGNTIYF. The CDR3 DNA follows: TGTGCCAGCAGCTCTGACAGGGAAGGTGGAAACACCATATATTTT. The full variable domain, its missing parts supplied by reference TRBV7-9 and TRBJ1-3, is DTGVSQNPRHKITKRGQNVTFRCDPISEHNRLYWYRQTLGQGPEFLTYFQNEAQLEKSRLLSDRFSAERPKGSFSTLEIQRTEQGDSAMYLCASSSDREGGNTIYFGEGSWLTVV.

This chain connects TRBV6-5 to TRBJ2-5; D gene unclear. The CDR3 is 14 amino acids. Trimming took off 1 base at V and 6 bases at J, with 12 bases between the two ends. Germline CDR1 and CDR2: MNHEY and SVGAGI. The CDR3 loop reads CASSYFEGGQTQYF. The CDR3 nucleotides read TGTGCCAGCAGTTACTTCGAAGGCGGCCAGACCCAGTACTTC.

The gene calls are TRBV7-9 and TRBJ1-1, with D perhaps TRBD1 (5 bases). This CDR3 is built from 13 residues. Germline V CDR1 and CDR2: SEHNR, FQNEAQ (reference sequence). With 11 bases removed from V and 5 bases from J, the gap between germline ends came to 18 bases. CDR3 sequence reads: CAGSKGATTEAFF. The CDR3 DNA is TGTGCCGGGTCGAAAGGGGCGACGACTGAAGCTTTCTTT.

The chain combines TRBV4-2 with TRBJ2-2; 8 bases fit TRBD2. This CDR3 has 19 amino acids. Trimming took 1 base from V and 7 from J; bases not matched to a gene: 17. CDR1 is LGHNA, CDR2 YNFKEQ, per germline. CDR3 nucleotides: TGTGCCAGCAGCCAAGGAGATCGGCTAGCGGGCGGTCTGGGCGGGGAGCTGTTTTTT. Translated: CASSQGDRLAGGLGGELFF.

The V and J genes are TRBV5-6 and TRBJ1-1, with 10 bases aligning to TRBD1. CDR1 is SGHDT and CDR2 is YYEEEE in the germline V gene. The V gene end was trimmed by 0 bases and the J gene end by 3 bases; junction bases not matched to a gene: 5. The CDR3 totals 16 residues. The CDR3 coding sequence is TGTGCCAGCAGCTTGGAGGGACAGGGGAGGCACACTGAAGCTTTCTTT. Translated, it gives CASSLEGQGRHTEAFF.

This chain uses TRBV19 with TRBJ2-1, with D unresolved. CDR3 size: 13 residues. V was pared by 0 bases and J by 7 bases, with 7 bases between. Germline values: CDR1 LNHDA, CDR2 SQIVND (reference sequence). CDR3 protein: CASSIDSLNEQFF. The CDR3 DNA is TGTGCCAGTAGTATAGATTCTTTGAATGAGCAGTTCTTC.

The chain has TRBV7-2 and TRBJ2-3; D unresolved. Germline loops: CDR1 SGHTA, CDR2 FQGNSA. Trimming took 5 bases from V and 4 from J, leaving 19 bases between them. This CDR3 contains 16 residues. CDR3 in DNA: TGTGCCAGCAGCCCCCCGTTGAGGATGAGTTCAGATACGCAGTATTTT. It codes for CASSPPLRMSSDTQYF. Full variable domain (rest looked up from reference TRBV7-2 and TRBJ2-3): GAGVSQSPSNKVTEKGKDVELRCDPISGHTALYWYRQSLGQGLEFLIYFQGNSAPDKSGLPSDRFSAERTGGSVSTLTIQRTQQEDSAVYLCASSPPLRMSSDTQYFGPGTRLTVL.

This clone was seen a few times. This chain connects TRBV5-1 to TRBJ2-7; 11 nucleotides agree with TRBD1. The trim removed 2 bases at V and 5 bases at J, leaving 6 bases unmatched. The CDR3 runs to 15 residues. Germline V gives CDR1 SGHRS, CDR2 YFSETQ. CDR3 sequence (DNA): TGCGCCAGCAGCTTACTCGGACAGGGGGCCCACGAGCAGTACTTC. It specifies CASSLLGQGAHEQYF.

The chain links TRBV6-1 to TRBJ2-1, with 7 bases that match TRBD1. V shed 5 bases, J shed 14 bases, and the junction held 15 bases outside the gene matches. Germline V gene data show CDR1 as MNHNS and CDR2 as SASEGT. The CDR3 length is 14 residues. The DNA for the CDR3 is TGTGCCAGCAGTTTACTAGGGACAGAAGTCCTAAAGTTCTTC. It is translated as CASSLLGTEVLKFF.

This clone was seen more than once but under ten times. The rearrangement joins TRBV11-2 to TRBJ2-1, with 8 bases identical to TRBD2. Germline V gene sequence: CDR1 SGHAT, CDR2 FQNNGV. Losses at the gene ends were 3 bases for V and 4 bases for J; bases not matched to a gene: 8. The CDR3 has 16 residues. The CDR3 DNA sequence: TGTGCCAGCAGCTTGTTGGGCGGGAGGACTTACAATGAGCAGTTCTTC. It yields the protein CASSLLGGRTYNEQFF.

This clone was found once. V and J are TRBV18 and TRBJ1-2; D gene uncertain. CDR3 length: 14 residues. Trimming took 0 bases from V and 3 from J, leaving 8 bases between them. Looked up from germline, CDR1 is KGHSH and CDR2 is LQKENI. CDR3: CASSPPRSDYGYTF. The CDR3 region has the DNA TGTGCCAGCTCACCACCAAGGAGCGACTATGGCTACACCTTC.

This clone has only a few counts. The gene calls are TRBV10-1 and TRBJ2-2, with TRBD2 matching 13 bases. This CDR3 spans 16 amino acids. The ends lost 6 bases at V and 6 bases at J; junction bases unmatched: 7. In germline, CDR1 is WNHNN, CDR2 SYGVQD (reference sequence). In DNA, the CDR3 is TGCGCCAGCAGCCAAGGACTAGCGGGAGTCGCCGGGGAGCTGTTTTTT. It encodes CASSQGLAGVAGELFF.

The chain joins TRBV5-1 to TRBJ2-5, with TRBD2 as a possible D gene (7 bases). V was clipped by 3 bases and J by 2 bases, with 14 bases between them. This CDR3 contains 15 residues. Germline V lookup: CDR1 SGHRS, CDR2 YFSETQ. The DNA of the CDR3 is TGCGCCAGCAGCTGGGGGGGGACAAGACAAGAGACCCAGTACTTC. As protein: CASSWGGTRQETQYF.

The CDR3 reads CASSPRDTSYEQYF. As DNA, the CDR3 is TGTGCCAGCAGCCCTCGGGACACCAGCTACGAGCAGTACTTC. The J gene is TRBJ2-7, the V gene TRBV7-3, with D possibly TRBD1 on 6 matching bases. Germline CDR1 reads SGHTA; CDR2 reads FQGTGA. The CDR3 contains 14 residues. Trimming stripped 5 bases from V and 3 bases from J, with 14 bases between.

J is TRBJ2-2 and V is TRBV10-3, with 13 bases identical to TRBD2. Germline lookup yields CDR1 ENHRY and CDR2 SYGVKD. Germline trimming cut 0 bases from V and 2 bases from J; bases unmatched to any gene: 6. The CDR3 consists of 19 residues. CDR3 sequence: CAISESIGTSGINTGELFF. The CDR3 DNA is TGTGCCATCAGTGAGTCGATCGGGACTAGCGGGATTAACACCGGGGAGCTGTTTTTT.

The rearrangement uses TRBV7-8 and TRBJ2-1, with TRBD2 as a possible D gene (5 bases). CDR1 is SGHVS and CDR2 is FQNEAQ in the germline V gene. V was shortened by 6 bases and J by 0 bases, with 15 bases between the two germline ends. The CDR3 consists of 16 residues. The CDR3 nucleotides are TGTGCCAGCAGTATAGCGTTTAGGAGCTCCTACAATGAGCAGTTCTTC. Encoded protein: CASSIAFRSSYNEQFF.

V gene TRBV5-1 combines with J gene TRBJ2-3; 7 bases agree with TRBD1. The V segment lost 4 bases and the J segment 2 bases; nucleotides outside the gene matches: 7. This CDR3 contains 15 residues. Germline-derived CDR1 and CDR2 are SGHRS and YFSETQ. CDR3 bases: TGCGCCAGCAGCAGGGGACAGCCGAACACAGATACGCAGTATTTT. Residues: CASSRGQPNTDTQYF.

J is TRBJ2-5 and V is TRBV5-1, with a tentative D call TRBD2 (6 bases). From germline, CDR1 is SGHRS and CDR2 YFSETQ. Trimming removed 0 bases at V and 0 bases at J, with 9 bases between. The CDR3 runs 15 residues. DNA of the CDR3: TGCGCCAGCAGCTTGGGTTGGGGGGACCAAGAGACCCAGTACTTC. Its protein product is CASSLGWGDQETQYF. Based on the CDR3 plus reference TRBV5-1 and TRBJ2-5, the full variable domain is KAGVTQTPRYLIKTRGQQVTLSCSPISGHRSVSWYQQTPGQGLQFLFEYFSETQRNKGNFPGRFSGRQFSNSRSEMNVSTLELGDSALYLCASSLGWGDQETQYFGPGTRLLVL.